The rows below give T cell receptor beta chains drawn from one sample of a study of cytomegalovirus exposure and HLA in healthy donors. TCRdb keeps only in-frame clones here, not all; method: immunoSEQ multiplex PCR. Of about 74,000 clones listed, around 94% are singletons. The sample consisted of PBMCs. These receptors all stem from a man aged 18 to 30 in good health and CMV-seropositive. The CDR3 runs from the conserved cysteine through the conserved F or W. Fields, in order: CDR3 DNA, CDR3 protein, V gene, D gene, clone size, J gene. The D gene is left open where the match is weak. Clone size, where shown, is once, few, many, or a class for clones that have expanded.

CDR3nt: TGTGCCAGCAGCGGGGACAGGGCCGAGCAGTACTTC
CDR3aa: CASSGDRAEQYF
v_gene: TRBV5-4
d_gene: TRBD1
abundance: once
j_gene: TRBJ2-7

CDR3nt: TGTGCCAGCAGCCCCGGACAGGGTTTTGGCTACACCTTC
CDR3aa: CASSPGQGFGYTF
v_gene: TRBV14
d_gene: TRBD1
abundance: .
j_gene: TRBJ1-2

CDR3nt: TGTGCCAGTAGTACGACAGGGGGTCTCAACGAGCAGTACTTC
CDR3aa: CASSTTGGLNEQYF
v_gene: TRBV19
d_gene: TRBD1
abundance: once
j_gene: TRBJ2-7

CDR3nt: TGTGCCACCAGCAGAGACAGTAACTATGGCTACACCTTC
CDR3aa: CATSRDSNYGYTF
v_gene: TRBV15
d_gene: .
abundance: .
j_gene: TRBJ1-2

CDR3nt: TGTGCCAGCAGCTTGGTAGGGAGTAGCAATCAGCCCCAGCATTTT
CDR3aa: CASSLVGSSNQPQHF
v_gene: TRBV5-5
d_gene: .
abundance: .
j_gene: TRBJ1-5

CDR3nt: TGTGCCAGCAGCTCCCGGGGGGGAGAGCAGTTCTTC
CDR3aa: CASSSRGGEQFF
v_gene: TRBV9
d_gene: TRBD2
abundance: .
j_gene: TRBJ2-1

CDR3nt: TGTGCCAGCTCTCACTCAGTCGACACAGACCGGGAGCAGTACTTC
CDR3aa: CASSHSVDTDREQYF
v_gene: TRBV18
d_gene: .
abundance: .
j_gene: TRBJ2-7

CDR3nt: TGTGCCTGGAGTGCTTTGACAGGGGGTGGCTACACCTTC
CDR3aa: CAWSALTGGGYTF
v_gene: TRBV30
d_gene: TRBD1
abundance: .
j_gene: TRBJ1-2

CDR3nt: TGCGCCAGCAGCAGACTACCGGGATTCTACAATGAGCAGTTCTTC
CDR3aa: CASSRLPGFYNEQFF
v_gene: TRBV5-1
d_gene: .
abundance: once
j_gene: TRBJ2-1

CDR3nt: TGTGCCAGCAGCACCGGGACAGGTCACACCGGGGAGCTGTTTTTT
CDR3aa: CASSTGTGHTGELFF
v_gene: TRBV28
d_gene: TRBD1
abundance: .
j_gene: TRBJ2-2

CDR3nt: TGTGCCAGCTCACCTAAGGTGACTTATGAGCAGTTCTTC
CDR3aa: CASSPKVTYEQFF
v_gene: TRBV18
d_gene: .
abundance: .
j_gene: TRBJ2-1

CDR3nt: TGTGCCAGCAAGCTACAGGGGGTAAACACTGAAGCTTTCTTT
CDR3aa: CASKLQGVNTEAFF
v_gene: TRBV6-5
d_gene: TRBD1
abundance: .
j_gene: TRBJ1-1

CDR3nt: TGTGCCAGCAGTGAATTTTGGGACAGGGTCTATGGCTACACCTTC
CDR3aa: CASSEFWDRVYGYTF
v_gene: TRBV6-1
d_gene: TRBD1
abundance: .
j_gene: TRBJ1-2

CDR3nt: TGTGCCACGTCATATCAAGGGGTCTCTGGAAACACCATATATTTT
CDR3aa: CATSYQGVSGNTIYF
v_gene: TRBV15
d_gene: .
abundance: .
j_gene: TRBJ1-3

CDR3nt: TGTGCCAGCAGTTTAACAGGGGGCCCCACAGATACGCAGTATTTT
CDR3aa: CASSLTGGPTDTQYF
v_gene: TRBV6-6
d_gene: TRBD1
abundance: .
j_gene: TRBJ2-3

CDR3nt: TGTGCCATCAGTGACTACTACGACAATGAGCAGTTCTTC
CDR3aa: CAISDYYDNEQFF
v_gene: TRBV10-3
d_gene: .
abundance: .
j_gene: TRBJ2-1

CDR3nt: TGTGCCAGCTCCCCCGGAGGGAGCTCCTACAATGAGCAGTTCTTC
CDR3aa: CASSPGGSSYNEQFF
v_gene: TRBV18
d_gene: .
abundance: .
j_gene: TRBJ2-1